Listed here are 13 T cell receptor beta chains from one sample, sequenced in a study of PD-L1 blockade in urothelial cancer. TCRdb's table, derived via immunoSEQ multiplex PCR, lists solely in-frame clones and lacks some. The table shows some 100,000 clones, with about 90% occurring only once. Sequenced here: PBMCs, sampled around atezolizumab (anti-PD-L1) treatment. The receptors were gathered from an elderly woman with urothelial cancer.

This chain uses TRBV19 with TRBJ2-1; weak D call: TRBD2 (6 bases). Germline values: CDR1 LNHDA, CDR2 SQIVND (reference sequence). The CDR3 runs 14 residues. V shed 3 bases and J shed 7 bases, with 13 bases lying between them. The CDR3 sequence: CASSMGGRKNEQFF. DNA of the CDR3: TGTGCCAGTAGTATGGGTGGGAGGAAGAATGAGCAGTTCTTC.

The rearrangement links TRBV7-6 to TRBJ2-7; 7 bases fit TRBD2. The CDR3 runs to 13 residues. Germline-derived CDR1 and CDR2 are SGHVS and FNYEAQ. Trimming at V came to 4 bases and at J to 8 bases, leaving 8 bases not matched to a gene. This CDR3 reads CASSSSGVSQQYF. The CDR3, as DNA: TGTGCCAGCAGCTCGAGCGGGGTTAGCCAGCAGTACTTC.

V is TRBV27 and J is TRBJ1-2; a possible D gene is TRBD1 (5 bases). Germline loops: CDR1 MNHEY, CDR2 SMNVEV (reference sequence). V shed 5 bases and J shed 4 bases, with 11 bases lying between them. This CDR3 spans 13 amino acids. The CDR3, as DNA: TGTGCCAGCAGTCGGGGGTCAGGCTATGGCTACACCTTC. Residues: CASSRGSGYGYTF.

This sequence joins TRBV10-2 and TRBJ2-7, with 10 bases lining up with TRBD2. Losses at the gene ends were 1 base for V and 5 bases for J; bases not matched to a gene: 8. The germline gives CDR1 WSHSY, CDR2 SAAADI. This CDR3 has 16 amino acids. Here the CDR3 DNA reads TGCGCCAGCAGTGAGTTCGCGGGACTAGCGCCAGACGAGCAGTACTTC. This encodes CASSEFAGLAPDEQYF.

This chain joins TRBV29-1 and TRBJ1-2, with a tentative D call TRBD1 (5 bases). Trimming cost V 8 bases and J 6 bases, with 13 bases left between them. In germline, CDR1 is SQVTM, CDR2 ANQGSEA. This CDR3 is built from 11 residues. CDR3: CSHNGGDGYTF. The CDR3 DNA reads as TGCAGCCACAATGGGGGGGATGGCTACACCTTC. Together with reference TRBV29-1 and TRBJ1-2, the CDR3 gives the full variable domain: SAVISQKPSRDICQRGTSLTIQCQVDSQVTMMFWYRQQPGQSLTLIATANQGSEATYESGFVIDKFPISRPNLTFSTLTVSNMSPEDSSIYLCSHNGGDGYTFGSGTRLTVV.

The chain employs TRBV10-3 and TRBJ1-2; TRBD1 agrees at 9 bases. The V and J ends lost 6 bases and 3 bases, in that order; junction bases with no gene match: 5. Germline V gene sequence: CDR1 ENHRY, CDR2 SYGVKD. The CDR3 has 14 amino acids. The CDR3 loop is CAISLGTGHYGYTF. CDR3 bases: TGTGCCATCAGCTTAGGGACAGGGCACTATGGCTACACCTTC.

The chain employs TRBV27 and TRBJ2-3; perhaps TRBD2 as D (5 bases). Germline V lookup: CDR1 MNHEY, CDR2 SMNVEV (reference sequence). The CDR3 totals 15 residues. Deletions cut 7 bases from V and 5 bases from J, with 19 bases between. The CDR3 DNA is TGTGCCAGCATGGAATTAGGAGGCCCGGGAGATACGCAGTATTTT. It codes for CASMELGGPGDTQYF.

The CDR3 loop reads CASSYGAGAGEQYF. Here the CDR3 DNA reads TGTGCCAGCAGTTATGGAGCGGGAGCTGGGGAGCAGTACTTC. V gene TRBV6-6 combines with J gene TRBJ2-7, with 8 bases that match TRBD2. Germline values: CDR1 MNHNY, CDR2 SVGAGI (reference sequence). There are 14 residues in the CDR3. The trim removed 3 bases at V and 7 bases at J, leaving 8 bases unmatched.

DNA for the CDR3: TGTGCCAGCAGCTCCACCGGGACAGCGTACAATGAGCAGTTCTTC. Protein sequence: CASSSTGTAYNEQFF. The rearrangement uses TRBV7-8 and TRBJ2-1; 7 bases are shared with TRBD1. With V trimmed by 4 bases and J by 4 bases, 7 bases remained unmatched. CDR3 length equals 15 residues. Germline V gene data show CDR1 as SGHVS and CDR2 as FQNEAQ. The full variable domain, with the rest looked up from reference TRBV7-8 and TRBJ2-1, is GAGVSQSPRYKVAKRGQDVALRCDPISGHVSLFWYQQALGQGPEFLTYFQNEAQLDKSGLPSDRFFAERPEGSVSTLKIQRTQQEDSAVYLCASSSTGTAYNEQFFGPGTRLTVL.

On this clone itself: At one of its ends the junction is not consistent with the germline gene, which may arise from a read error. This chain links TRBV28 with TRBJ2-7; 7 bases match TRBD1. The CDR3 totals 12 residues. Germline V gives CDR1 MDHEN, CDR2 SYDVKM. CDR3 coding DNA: TGTGCCAGCAGCCCCCCACCGGGACAGCCCCACTTC. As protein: CASSPPPGQPHF.

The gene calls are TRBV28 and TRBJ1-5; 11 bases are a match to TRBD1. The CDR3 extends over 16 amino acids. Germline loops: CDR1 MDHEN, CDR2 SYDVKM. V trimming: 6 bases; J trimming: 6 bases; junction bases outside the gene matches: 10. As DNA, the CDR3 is TGTGCCAGCAGGTCCCTCGGGACAGGGGGTTTTCAGCCCCAGCATTTT. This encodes CASRSLGTGGFQPQHF.

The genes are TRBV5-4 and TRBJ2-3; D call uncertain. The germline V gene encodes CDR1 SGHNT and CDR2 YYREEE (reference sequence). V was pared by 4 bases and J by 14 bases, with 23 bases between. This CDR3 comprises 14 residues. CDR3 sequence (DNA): TGTGCCAGCAGCGGTATAGCTGCTCCCGAGGCTCCGTATTTT. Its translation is CASSGIAAPEAPYF.

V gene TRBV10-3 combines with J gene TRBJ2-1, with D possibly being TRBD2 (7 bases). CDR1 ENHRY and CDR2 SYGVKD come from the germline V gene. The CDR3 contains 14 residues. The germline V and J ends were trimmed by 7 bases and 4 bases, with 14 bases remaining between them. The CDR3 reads CAITMGRGYNEQFF. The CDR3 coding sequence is TGTGCCATCACCATGGGGAGGGGGTACAATGAGCAGTTCTTC.